This T cell receptor beta chain was profiled in a study of PD-1 blockade in classical Hodgkin lymphoma. The study's findings and limits: By C4D1 there was a significant rise in CD4+ TCR diversity but not in CD8+ TCR diversity. Nivolumab initiation under 1 year post-ASCT meant exclusion.

For this clone: Its antigen is as yet unknown.

The time point: cycle 4 day 1 (C4D1), after more than five weeks of nivolumab. The patients all showed relapse after autologous stem cell transplantation, while their brentuximab vedotin exposure varied. Isolation of CD4+ T cells from thawed PBMCs was performed by magnetic negative selection. The assay was immunoSEQ multiplex PCR, and TCRdb's table has in-frame clones only and misses some. Altogether 6,000 to 8,000 clones are present, 86% being singletons, with the ten largest covering over 1.2%. Germline V gene sequence: CDR1 MNHEY, CDR2 SVGAGI. The CDR3 is 14 amino acids. The ends were cut back, 2 bases at V and 2 bases at J, with 9 bases in the middle.

Sequenced here: CD4+ T cells from blood, sampled before the fourth cycle of nivolumab. The V and J genes are TRBV6-5 and TRBJ2-5; D is uncertain. This clonotype originated in a human donor with classical Hodgkin lymphoma. The CDR3 loop reads CASSYRHLQETQYF. The CDR3 DNA sequence: TGTGCCAGCAGTTACAGACACCTACAAGAGACCCAGTACTTC.